This T cell receptor (beta chain) was found in a study of OX40 agonist ivuxolimab in advanced cancers. Turning to the study itself: The patients' treatment was ivuxolimab, an agonistic anti-OX40 (CD134) antibody. Three individuals attained partial responses, comprising one hepatocellular carcinoma case and two cutaneous melanoma cases.

Between the trimmed V and J ends, which lost 6 bases and 0 bases, there was a span of 14 bases. Germline V gene data show CDR1 as SEHNR and CDR2 as FQNEAQ (reference sequence). The CDR3 loop spans 16 amino acids. TCRdb's table, derived via immunoSEQ multiplex PCR, lists solely in-frame clones and lacks some. The sample consists of approximately 66,000 clones, 80% to 90% of them appearing once. The gene calls are TRBV7-9 and TRBJ1-4; the D is unclear. The sample in question was CD4+ or CD8+ T cells sorted from blood, obtained in a trial of the OX40 agonist ivuxolimab. This TCR derives from an adult with an advanced solid tumor such as melanoma, head and neck, liver or kidney cancer. CDR3: CASSIPGTATNEKLFF. CDR3 in DNA: TGTGCCAGCAGTATCCCGGGTACTGCAACTAATGAAAAACTGTTTTTT.